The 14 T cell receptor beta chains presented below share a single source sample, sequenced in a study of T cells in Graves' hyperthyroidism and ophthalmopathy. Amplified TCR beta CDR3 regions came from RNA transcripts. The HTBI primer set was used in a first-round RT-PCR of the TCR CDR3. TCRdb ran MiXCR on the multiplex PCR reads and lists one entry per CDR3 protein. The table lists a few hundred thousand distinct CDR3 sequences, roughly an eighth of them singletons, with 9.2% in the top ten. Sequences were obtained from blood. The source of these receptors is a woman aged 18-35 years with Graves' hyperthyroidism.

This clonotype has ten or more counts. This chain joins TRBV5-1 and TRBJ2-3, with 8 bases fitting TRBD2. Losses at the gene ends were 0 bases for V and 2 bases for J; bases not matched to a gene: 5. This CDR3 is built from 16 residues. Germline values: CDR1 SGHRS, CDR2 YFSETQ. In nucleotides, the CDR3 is TGCGCCAGCAGCTTGGCCCGCGGGGGGCCCACAGATACGCAGTATTTT. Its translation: CASSLARGGPTDTQYF.

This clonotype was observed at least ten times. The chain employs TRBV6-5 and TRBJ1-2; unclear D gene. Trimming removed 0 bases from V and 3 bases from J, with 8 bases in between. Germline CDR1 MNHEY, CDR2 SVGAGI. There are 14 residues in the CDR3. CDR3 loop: CASSYSTEDYGYTF. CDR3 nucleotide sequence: TGTGCCAGCAGTTACTCGACGGAGGACTATGGCTACACCTTC.

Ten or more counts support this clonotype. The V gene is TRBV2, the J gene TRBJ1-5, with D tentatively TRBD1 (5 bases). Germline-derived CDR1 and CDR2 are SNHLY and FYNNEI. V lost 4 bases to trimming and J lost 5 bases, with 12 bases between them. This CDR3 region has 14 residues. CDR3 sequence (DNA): TGTGCCAGCAGTGCGGGCAGGGTCTATCAGCCCCAGCATTTT. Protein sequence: CASSAGRVYQPQHF.

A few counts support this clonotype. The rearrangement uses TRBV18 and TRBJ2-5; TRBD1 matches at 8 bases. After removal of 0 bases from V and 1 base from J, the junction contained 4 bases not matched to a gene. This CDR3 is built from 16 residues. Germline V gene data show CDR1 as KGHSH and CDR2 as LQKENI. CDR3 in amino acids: CASSPPGTGGQETQYF. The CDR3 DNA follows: TGTGCCAGCTCACCACCGGGCACAGGGGGCCAAGAGACCCAGTACTTC. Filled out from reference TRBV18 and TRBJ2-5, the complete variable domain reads NAGVMQNPRHLVRRRGQEARLRCSPMKGHSHVYWYRQLPEEGLKFMVYLQKENIIDESGMPKERFSAEFPKEGPSILRIQQVVRGDSAAYFCASSPPGTGGQETQYFGPGTRLLVL.

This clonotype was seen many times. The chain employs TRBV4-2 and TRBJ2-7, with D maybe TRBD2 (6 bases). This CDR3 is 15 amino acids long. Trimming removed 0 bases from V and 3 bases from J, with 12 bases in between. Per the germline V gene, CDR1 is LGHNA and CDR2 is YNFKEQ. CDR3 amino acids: CASSQDIGGDYEQYF. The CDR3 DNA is TGTGCCAGCAGCCAAGATATTGGCGGGGACTACGAGCAGTACTTC.

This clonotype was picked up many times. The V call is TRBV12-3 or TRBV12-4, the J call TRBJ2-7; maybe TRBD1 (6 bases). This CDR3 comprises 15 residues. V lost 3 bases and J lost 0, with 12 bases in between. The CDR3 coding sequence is TGTGCCAGCAGTTTTAAGGGGGACCCCTCCTACGAGCAGTACTTC. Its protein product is CASSFKGDPSYEQYF.

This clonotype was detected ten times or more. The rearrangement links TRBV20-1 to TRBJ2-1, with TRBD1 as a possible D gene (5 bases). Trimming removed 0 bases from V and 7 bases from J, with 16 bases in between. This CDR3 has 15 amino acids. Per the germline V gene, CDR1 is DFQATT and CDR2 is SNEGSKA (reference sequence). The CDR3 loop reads CSARDGAKGINEQFF. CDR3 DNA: TGCAGTGCTAGAGATGGTGCCAAGGGGATAAATGAGCAGTTCTTC.

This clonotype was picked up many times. CDR3 in amino acids: CASSQPTGDGYTF. DNA of the CDR3: TGTGCCAGCTCACAACCGACAGGGGACGGCTACACCTTC. The chain employs TRBV18 and TRBJ1-2, with 8 bases that match TRBD1. Germline values: CDR1 KGHSH, CDR2 LQKENI. V lost 4 bases and J lost 8; bases outside the gene matches: 6. CDR3 length equals 13 residues.

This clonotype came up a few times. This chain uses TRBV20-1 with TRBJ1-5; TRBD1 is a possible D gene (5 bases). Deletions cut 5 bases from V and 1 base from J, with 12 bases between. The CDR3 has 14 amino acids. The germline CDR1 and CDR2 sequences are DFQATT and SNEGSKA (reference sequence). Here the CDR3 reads CSAGTDGSNQPQHF. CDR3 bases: TGCAGTGCTGGGACGGATGGAAGCAATCAGCCCCAGCATTTT.

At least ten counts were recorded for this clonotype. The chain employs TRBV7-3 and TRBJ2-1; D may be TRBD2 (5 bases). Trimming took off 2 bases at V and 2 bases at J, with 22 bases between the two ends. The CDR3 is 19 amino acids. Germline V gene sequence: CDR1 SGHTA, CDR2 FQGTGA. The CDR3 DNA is TGTGCCAGCAGCTTAGAAGAGGGTTTGGACCCTGGGCCCTACAATGAGCAGTTCTTC. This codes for CASSLEEGLDPGPYNEQFF.

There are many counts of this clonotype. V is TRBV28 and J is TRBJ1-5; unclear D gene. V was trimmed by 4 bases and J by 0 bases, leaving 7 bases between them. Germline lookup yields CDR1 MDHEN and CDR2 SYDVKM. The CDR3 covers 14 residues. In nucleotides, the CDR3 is TGTGCCAGCAGTTCCCCGGCTAGCAATCAGCCCCAGCATTTT. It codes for CASSSPASNQPQHF.

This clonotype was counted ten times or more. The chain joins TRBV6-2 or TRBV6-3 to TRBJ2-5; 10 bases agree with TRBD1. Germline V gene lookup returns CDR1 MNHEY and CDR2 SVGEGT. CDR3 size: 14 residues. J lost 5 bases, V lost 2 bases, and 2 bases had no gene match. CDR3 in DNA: TGTGCCAGCAGTTACGGACAGGGGGTTGAGACCCAGTACTTC. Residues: CASSYGQGVETQYF.

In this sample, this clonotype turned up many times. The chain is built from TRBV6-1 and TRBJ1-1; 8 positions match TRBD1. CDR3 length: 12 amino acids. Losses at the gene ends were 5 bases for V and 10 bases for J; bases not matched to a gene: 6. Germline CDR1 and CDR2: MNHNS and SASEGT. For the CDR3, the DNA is TGTGCCAGCAGTAGTTCCACAGGGGGAGCTTTCTTT. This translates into CASSSSTGGAFF.

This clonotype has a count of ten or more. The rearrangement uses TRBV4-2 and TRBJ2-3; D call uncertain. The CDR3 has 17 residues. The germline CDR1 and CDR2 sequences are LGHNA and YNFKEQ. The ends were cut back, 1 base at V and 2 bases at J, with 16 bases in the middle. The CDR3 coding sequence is TGTGCCAGCAGCCAAGGAATGGCTGTGCGGCCCACAGATACGCAGTATTTT. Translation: CASSQGMAVRPTDTQYF.